This T cell receptor (beta chain) was identified during a study of T cells in narcolepsy. TCRdb keeps only in-frame clones here, not all; method: immunoSEQ multiplex PCR. The profile shows fewer than 40,000 clones, roughly 80% of them singletons. Study findings and constraints: Healthy controls reportedly lacked the autoreactive clonotypes serially found in patients' blood.

Worth noting for this clone: The target antigen is unknown. This sample also contains other DNA sequences that code for the same CDR3.

CDR1 and CDR2 from the germline V gene are LNHDA and SQIVND (reference sequence). The CDR3 is 15 residues long. Trimming at V came to 6 bases and at J to 11 bases, leaving 12 bases not matched to a gene. The TCR sequence derives from a human donor in good health. Input material: memory (CD45RA-) CD4+ T cells from blood. The V call is TRBV19, the J call TRBJ1-5, with 11 bases identical to TRBD1. CDR3 in DNA: TGTGCCAGTAGCACCGGGACAGGGGGACTAGGTACCCAGCATTTT. Translation: CASSTGTGGLGTQHF.